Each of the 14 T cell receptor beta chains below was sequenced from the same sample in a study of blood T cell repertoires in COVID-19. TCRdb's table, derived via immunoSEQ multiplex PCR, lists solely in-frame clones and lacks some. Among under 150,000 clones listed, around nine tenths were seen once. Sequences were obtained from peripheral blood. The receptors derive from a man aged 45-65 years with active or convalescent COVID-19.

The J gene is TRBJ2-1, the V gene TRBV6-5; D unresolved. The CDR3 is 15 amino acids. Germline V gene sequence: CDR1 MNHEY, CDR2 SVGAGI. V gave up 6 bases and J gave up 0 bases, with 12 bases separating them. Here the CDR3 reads CASSPQASSYNEQFF. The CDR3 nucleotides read TGTGCCAGCAGCCCCCAGGCAAGCTCCTACAATGAGCAGTTCTTC.

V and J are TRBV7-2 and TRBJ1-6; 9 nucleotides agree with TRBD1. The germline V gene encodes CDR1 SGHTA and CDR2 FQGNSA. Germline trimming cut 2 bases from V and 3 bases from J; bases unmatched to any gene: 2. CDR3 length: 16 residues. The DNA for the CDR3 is TGTGCCAGCAGCTTAACAGGGGGCGTCTATAATTCACCCCTCCACTTT. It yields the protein CASSLTGGVYNSPLHF.

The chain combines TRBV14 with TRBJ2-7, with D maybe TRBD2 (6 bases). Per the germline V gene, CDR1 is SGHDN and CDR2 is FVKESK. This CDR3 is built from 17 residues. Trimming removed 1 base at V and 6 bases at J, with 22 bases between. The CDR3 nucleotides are TGTGCCAGCAGCCAAGCGGGGCCCTCGGGGGACGACGGCGAGCAGTACTTC. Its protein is CASSQAGPSGDDGEQYF.

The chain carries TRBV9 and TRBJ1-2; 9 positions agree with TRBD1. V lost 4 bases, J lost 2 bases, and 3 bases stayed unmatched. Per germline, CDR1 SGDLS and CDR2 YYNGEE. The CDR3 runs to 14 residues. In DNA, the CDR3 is TGTGCCAGCAGCTCCGGGACAGGGAACTATGGCTACACCTTC. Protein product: CASSSGTGNYGYTF.

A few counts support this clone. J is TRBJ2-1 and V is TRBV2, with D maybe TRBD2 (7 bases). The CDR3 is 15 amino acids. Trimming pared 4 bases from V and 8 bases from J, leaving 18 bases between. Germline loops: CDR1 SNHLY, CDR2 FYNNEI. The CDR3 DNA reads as TGTGCCAGCAGTGGGGGGGGCATAACTTCCCATGAGCAGTTCTTC. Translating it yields CASSGGGITSHEQFF.

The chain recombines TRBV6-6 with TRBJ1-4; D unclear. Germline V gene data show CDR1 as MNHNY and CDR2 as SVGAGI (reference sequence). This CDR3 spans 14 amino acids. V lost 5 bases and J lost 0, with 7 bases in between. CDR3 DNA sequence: TGTGCCAGCAGTCTGTTCACAACTAATGAAAAACTGTTTTTT. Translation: CASSLFTTNEKLFF.

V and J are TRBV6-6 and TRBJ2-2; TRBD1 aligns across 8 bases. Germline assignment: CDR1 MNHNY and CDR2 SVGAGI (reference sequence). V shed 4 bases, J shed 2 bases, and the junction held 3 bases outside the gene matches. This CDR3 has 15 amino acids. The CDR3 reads CASSLGQVNTGELFF. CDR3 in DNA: TGTGCCAGCAGTTTGGGACAGGTTAACACCGGGGAGCTGTTTTTT.

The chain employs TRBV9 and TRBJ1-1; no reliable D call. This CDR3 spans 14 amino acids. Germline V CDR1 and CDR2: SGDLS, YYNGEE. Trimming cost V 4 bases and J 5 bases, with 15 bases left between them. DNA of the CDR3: TGTGCCAGCAGCCCGCGGACTGAAGGGACTGAAGCTTTCTTT. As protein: CASSPRTEGTEAFF.

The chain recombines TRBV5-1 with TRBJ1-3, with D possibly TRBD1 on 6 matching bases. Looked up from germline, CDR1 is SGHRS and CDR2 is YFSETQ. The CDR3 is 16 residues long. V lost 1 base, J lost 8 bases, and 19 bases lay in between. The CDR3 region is CASSLRADSWGDTIYF. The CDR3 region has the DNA TGCGCCAGCAGCTTGCGAGCGGACAGTTGGGGAGACACCATATATTTT.

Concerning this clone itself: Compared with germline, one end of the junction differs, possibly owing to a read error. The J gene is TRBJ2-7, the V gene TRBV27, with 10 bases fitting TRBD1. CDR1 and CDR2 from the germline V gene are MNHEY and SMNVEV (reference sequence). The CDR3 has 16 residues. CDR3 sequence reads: CASSPKTGGRSSEQYF. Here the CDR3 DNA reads TGTGCCAGCAGTCCCAAGACAGGGGGCAGGTCCTCCGAGCAGTACTTC.

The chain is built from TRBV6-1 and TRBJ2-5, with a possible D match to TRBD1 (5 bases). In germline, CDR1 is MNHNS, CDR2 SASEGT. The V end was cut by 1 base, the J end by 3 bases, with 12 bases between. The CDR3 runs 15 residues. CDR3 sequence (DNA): TGTGCCAGCAGTGAAGATCGCAGGGCGGAAGAGACCCAGTACTTC. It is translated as CASSEDRRAEETQYF.

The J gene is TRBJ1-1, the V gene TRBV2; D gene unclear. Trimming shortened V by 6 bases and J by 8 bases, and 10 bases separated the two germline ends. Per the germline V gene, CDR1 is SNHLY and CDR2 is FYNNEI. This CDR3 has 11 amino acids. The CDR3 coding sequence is TGTGCCAGCAGGTCGTACAGAGAAGCTTTCTTT. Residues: CASRSYREAFF.

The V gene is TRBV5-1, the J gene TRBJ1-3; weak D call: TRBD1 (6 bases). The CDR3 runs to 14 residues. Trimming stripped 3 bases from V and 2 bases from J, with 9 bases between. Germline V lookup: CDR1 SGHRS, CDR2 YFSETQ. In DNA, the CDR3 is TGCGCCAGCAGCTACGGGACACCTGGAAACACCATATATTTT. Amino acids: CASSYGTPGNTIYF.

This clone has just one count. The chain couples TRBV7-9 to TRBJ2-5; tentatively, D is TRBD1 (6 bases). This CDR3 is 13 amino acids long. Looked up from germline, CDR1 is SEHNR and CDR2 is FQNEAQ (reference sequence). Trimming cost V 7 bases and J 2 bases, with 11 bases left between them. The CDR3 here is CASKLDSQETQYF. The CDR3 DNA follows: TGTGCCAGCAAATTGGACAGTCAAGAGACCCAGTACTTC.